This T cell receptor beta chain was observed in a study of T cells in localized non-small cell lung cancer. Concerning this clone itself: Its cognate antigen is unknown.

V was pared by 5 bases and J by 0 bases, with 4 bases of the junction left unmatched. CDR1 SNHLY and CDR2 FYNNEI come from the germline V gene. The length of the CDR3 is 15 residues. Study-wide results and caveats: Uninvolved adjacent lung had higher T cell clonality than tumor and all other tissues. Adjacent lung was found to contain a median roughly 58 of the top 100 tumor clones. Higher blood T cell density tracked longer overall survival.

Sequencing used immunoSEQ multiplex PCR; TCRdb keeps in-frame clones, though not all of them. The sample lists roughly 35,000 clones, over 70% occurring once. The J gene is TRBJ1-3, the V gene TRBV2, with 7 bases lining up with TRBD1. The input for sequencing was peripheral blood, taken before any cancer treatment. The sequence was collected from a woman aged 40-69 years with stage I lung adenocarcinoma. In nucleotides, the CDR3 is TGTGCCAGCAGTCCACAGGGGCCCTCTGGAAACACCATATATTTT. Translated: CASSPQGPSGNTIYF.